This TCR beta chain is drawn from a study of T-cell memory formation after mild COVID-19. Findings and caveats of the study: Among clones contracting day 15 to 85, CD4/CD8 was balanced, whereas later expanders leaned CD4+. Some clones that responded were present in memory (sampled pre-infection), which suggests cross-reactive memory joined. CM and EM subsets held most contracting CD4+ clones; EMRA held CD8+ ones.

After 5'RACE with constant-segment primers, TCR alpha and TCR beta cDNA libraries carrying sample barcodes and UMIs were obtained. MiXCR, applied by TCRdb to the 5' RACE reads, yields one record per CDR3 protein. The repertoire includes roughly 500,000 distinct CDR3 sequences, just over 20% of them detected once, and 12% sits in the top ten. As for this clonotype: Its antigen is as yet unknown.

V was pared by 1 base and J by 4 bases, with 12 bases of the junction left unmatched. The germline V gene encodes CDR1 SGHTA and CDR2 FQGNSA. This CDR3 is 18 amino acids long. Sequencing was performed on PBMCs or a T cell subset sorted from them (not recorded which). The clonotype was recovered from an adult woman who had mild COVID-19 (a few samples of this study predate the infection). Cell type and time point are not known. The chain is built from TRBV7-2 and TRBJ2-1; 8 positions match TRBD2. CDR3 in amino acids: CASSLVSAGGGEYNEQFF. For the CDR3, the DNA is TGTGCCAGCAGCTTAGTTTCGGCGGGAGGTGGGGAATACAATGAGCAGTTCTTC.